This TCR beta chain was recovered during a study of human T cells and chemical hapten exposure. Study as a whole: Variation in per-sample TCR yields came mainly from small pooled library volume differences. Whole-study results and caveats: The number of TCRs over 1 in 1000 frequency stayed unchanged after DPC.

The germline gives CDR1 MNHEY, CDR2 SMNVEV (reference sequence). The CDR3 runs 13 residues. The V and J ends lost 7 bases and 5 bases, in that order; junction bases with no gene match: 7. This clonotype was counted at least ten times. No antigen is known for it. TCRdb called the RACE reads again in MiXCR, with one record for every CDR3 protein. The data show around 53,000 distinct CDR3 sequences, about 9% seen once. This sample's time point: patch test 1, 2 weeks after DPC sensitization. Noted treatment: therapeutic diphenylcyclopropenone sensitization with weekly scalp DPC. Participating donors were patients with alopecia, aged 18 to 70 years, considered appropriate candidates for DPC.

This clonotype was obtained from a woman aged 45-65 years with alopecia areata. Some clones in this sample may be carry-over from other donors' samples. Specimen: whole blood, collected in connection with sensitization to the hapten diphenylcyclopropenone (DPC). V and J are TRBV27 and TRBJ2-7; TRBD2 aligns across 8 bases. The CDR3 DNA reads TGTGCCAGCAAGGGCGGGAGGTACGACGAGCAGTACTTC. This sequence encodes CASKGGRYDEQYF.